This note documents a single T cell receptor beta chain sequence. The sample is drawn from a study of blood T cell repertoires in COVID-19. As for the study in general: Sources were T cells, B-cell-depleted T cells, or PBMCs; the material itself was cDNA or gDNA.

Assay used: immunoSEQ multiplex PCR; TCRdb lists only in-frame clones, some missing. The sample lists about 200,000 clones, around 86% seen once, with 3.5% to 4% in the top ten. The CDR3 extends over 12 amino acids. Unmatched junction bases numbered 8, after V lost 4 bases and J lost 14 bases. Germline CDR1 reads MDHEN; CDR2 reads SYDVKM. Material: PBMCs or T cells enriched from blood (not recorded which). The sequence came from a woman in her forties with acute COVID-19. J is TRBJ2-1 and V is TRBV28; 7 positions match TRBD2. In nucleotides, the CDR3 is TGTGCCAGCAGTTCCCTCCCAGGGACTAAGTTCTTC. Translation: CASSSLPGTKFF.